This T cell receptor beta chain is from a study of CD8+ T cells in alopecia areata. Looking at the study overall: Each day, treated patients took oral tofacitinib twice, at 5 to 10 mg per dose. A 6-month period off drug followed tofacitinib, which lasted 6 to 18 months.

Following RNA extraction, reverse transcription yielded cDNA that acted as the sequencing template. Clones were sequenced by immunoSEQ multiplex PCR, and TCRdb holds only the in-frame ones, with some missing. The data contain 130,000 or so clones, more than 85% of them singletons. The CDR3 is 18 residues long. V dropped 4 bases and J dropped 4 bases, with 24 bases sitting between them. The germline CDR1 and CDR2 sequences are SGHRS and YFSETQ. Treatment defined: oral pan-JAK inhibitor, 5-10 mg twice daily. The chain employs TRBV5-1 and TRBJ2-1; tentatively, D is TRBD1 or TRBD2 (6 bases each). The receptor comes from a human donor with alopecia areata. This specimen was CD8+ T cells sorted from blood, taken at week 4, from a patient treated with tofacitinib. CDR3: CASSLGESGGGIYNEQFF. The CDR3 DNA sequence: TGCGCCAGCAGCCTCGGAGAGAGCGGAGGGGGGATATACAATGAGCAGTTCTTC.